The following is a TCR beta chain sequence with its context. Its matching antigen is unknown. The data were taken from a study of cytomegalovirus exposure and HLA in healthy donors. General study points: Analysis was carried out at a later point, and it linked a missense DCLRE1C variant to TCR beta V- and J-gene trimming.

The trim removed 2 bases at V and 3 bases at J, leaving 3 bases unmatched. Germline loops: CDR1 MNHEY, CDR2 SMNVEV (reference sequence). The CDR3 is made up of 15 amino acids. Both 60 Vbeta primers and 13 Jbeta primers went into the PCR. Assay: immunoSEQ multiplex PCR; the TCRdb copy retains only in-frame clones and omits some. This table holds some 120,000 clones, 73% found once. Sequenced material: PBMCs. This TCR came from a man aged 60 to 75 in good health and CMV-seropositive. The chain employs TRBV27 and TRBJ2-2; 7 nucleotides agree with TRBD1. The CDR3 DNA reads TGTGCCAGCAGTTTAGGGACAGAGTACACCGGGGAGCTGTTTTTT. Encoded protein: CASSLGTEYTGELFF.